Each of the 32 T cell receptor beta chains below was sequenced from the same sample in a study of blood T cell repertoires in COVID-19. Produced via immunoSEQ multiplex PCR; TCRdb's table is partial and in-frame only. The sample holds some 130,000 clones; roughly three quarters are singletons and the top ten take around 2%. The source material was peripheral blood. The receptor set was obtained from a woman between 65 and 79 years old with acute or convalescent COVID-19.

This clone has a single count. The V and J genes are TRBV11-3 and TRBJ1-1, with D unresolved. This CDR3 comprises 15 residues. Germline V CDR1 and CDR2: SGHNT, YENEEA. The V end lost 2 bases, the J end lost 4 bases, and 14 bases lay between the germline ends. The CDR3 here is CASSLIGVPITEAFF. The CDR3, as DNA: TGTGCCAGCAGCTTAATAGGAGTCCCGATCACTGAAGCTTTCTTT.

The V and J genes are TRBV19 and TRBJ1-4; tentative D call: TRBD1 (5 bases). V lost 10 bases to trimming and J lost 6 bases, with 18 bases between them. The CDR3 consists of 14 residues. Looked up from germline, CDR1 is LNHDA and CDR2 is SQIVND (reference sequence). The CDR3 loop reads CATEQTAGYEKLFF. The CDR3 bases are TGTGCCACCGAACAGACAGCCGGATATGAAAAACTGTTTTTT.

The gene calls are TRBV19 and TRBJ1-1; D might be TRBD1 (5 bases). Trimming removed 3 bases from V and 10 bases from J, with 21 bases in between. This CDR3 is 15 amino acids long. CDR1 and CDR2 (germline): LNHDA, SQIVND (reference sequence). This chain's CDR3 is CASSITIGQFEGAFF. The CDR3 coding sequence is TGTGCCAGTAGTATCACTATTGGACAATTTGAAGGAGCTTTCTTT.

V and J are TRBV7-9 and TRBJ2-1; perhaps TRBD1 as D (6 bases). The CDR3 runs to 11 residues. The germline gives CDR1 SEHNR, CDR2 FQNEAQ (reference sequence). Trimming stripped 11 bases from V and 8 bases from J, with 13 bases between. The CDR3 is CAGQGFHEQFF. The CDR3 region has the DNA TGTGCCGGCCAGGGGTTCCATGAGCAGTTCTTC.

V and J are TRBV30 and TRBJ1-1, with unresolved D. CDR1 GTSNPN and CDR2 SVGIG come from the germline V gene (reference sequence). This CDR3 region has 13 residues. The V end was cut by 8 bases, the J end by 3 bases, with 16 bases between. The chain's CDR3 is CARSGGPYTEAFF. The DNA for the CDR3 is TGTGCCCGCTCAGGAGGGCCTTACACTGAAGCTTTCTTT.

This clone has only a few counts. The J gene is TRBJ1-6, the V gene TRBV2; a possible D gene is TRBD1 (6 bases). Trimming cost V 6 bases and J 10 bases, with 7 bases left between them. CDR1 and CDR2 from the germline V gene are SNHLY and FYNNEI. The CDR3 is 11 amino acids. The CDR3 here is CASRTGSPLHF. The DNA for the CDR3 is TGTGCCAGCAGGACAGGATCACCCCTCCACTTT.

This chain links TRBV5-1 with TRBJ2-5; 8 nucleotides agree with TRBD1. Germline values: CDR1 SGHRS, CDR2 YFSETQ. The CDR3 has 15 residues. The V segment lost 1 base and the J segment 5 bases; nucleotides outside the gene matches: 7. CDR3 sequence: CASSLTGTGRETQYF. CDR3 nucleotide sequence: TGCGCCAGCAGCTTGACCGGGACAGGAAGGGAGACCCAGTACTTC.

V and J are TRBV5-1 and TRBJ2-1, with 7 bases that match TRBD1. CDR1 and CDR2 (germline): SGHRS, YFSETQ. The V and J ends lost 4 bases and 1 base, in that order; junction bases with no gene match: 5. The CDR3 extends over 15 amino acids. CDR3 region: CASSEGGASYNEQFF. For the CDR3, the DNA is TGCGCCAGCAGCGAAGGGGGCGCATCCTACAATGAGCAGTTCTTC.

This chain joins TRBV5-5 and TRBJ1-4, with 8 positions matching TRBD1. Germline-derived CDR1 and CDR2 are SGHKS and YYEKEE (reference sequence). Trimming took 5 bases from V and 6 from J; bases not matched to a gene: 6. The CDR3 contains 14 residues. The CDR3 bases are TGTGCCAGCAGAGCACAGGGGGGATATGAAAAACTGTTTTTT. Residues: CASRAQGGYEKLFF.

This chain links TRBV5-8 with TRBJ2-3; 9 nucleotides match TRBD1. Per germline, CDR1 SGHTS and CDR2 YDEGEE. Trimming at V came to 0 bases and at J to 0 bases, leaving 2 bases not matched to a gene. This CDR3 is 16 amino acids long. In DNA form, the CDR3 reads TGTGCCAGCAGCTTGGAACAGGGGGCCAGCACAGATACGCAGTATTTT. This translates into CASSLEQGASTDTQYF. Drawing the rest from reference TRBV5-8 and TRBJ2-3, the complete variable domain is EAGVTQSPTHLIKTRGQQATLRCSPISGHTSVYWYQQALGLGLQFLLWYDEGEERNRGNFPPRFSGRQFPNYSSELNVNALELEDSALYLCASSLEQGASTDTQYFGPGTRLTVL.

V is TRBV28 and J is TRBJ1-4; D unclear. Germline loops: CDR1 MDHEN, CDR2 SYDVKM. The CDR3 is 13 residues long. The V end lost 3 bases, the J end lost 8 bases, and 10 bases lay between the germline ends. The chain's CDR3 is CASSLGGREKLFF. CDR3 in DNA: TGTGCCAGCAGTTTGGGAGGACGCGAAAAACTGTTTTTT.

The J gene is TRBJ2-7, the V gene TRBV4-2, with D unclear. Germline values: CDR1 LGHNA, CDR2 YNFKEQ. V lost 1 base and J 6 bases, leaving 13 bases between the germline ends. There are 14 residues in the CDR3. Here the CDR3 DNA reads TGTGCCAGCAGCCAAGGGGTTACTACTCCCGAGCAGTACTTC. Encoded protein: CASSQGVTTPEQYF.

The chain uses TRBV9 and TRBJ2-3; 10 bases match TRBD1. After removal of 3 bases from V and 4 bases from J, the junction contained 11 bases not matched to a gene. Germline V CDR1 and CDR2: SGDLS, YYNGEE. This CDR3 is built from 17 residues. DNA of the CDR3: TGTGCCAGCAGCGCGGAACCGACAGGGGGCGGCGCAGATACGCAGTATTTT. It yields the protein CASSAEPTGGGADTQYF.

This sequence joins TRBV7-9 and TRBJ1-6, with no clear D. V was clipped by 5 bases and J by 6 bases, with 11 bases between them. Germline V gene sequence: CDR1 SEHNR, CDR2 FQNEAQ (reference sequence). The CDR3 is 14 amino acids. The CDR3 sequence: CASSRETGNSPLHF. Written as DNA, the CDR3 is TGTGCCAGCAGCCGGGAGACGGGTAATTCACCCCTCCACTTT. The full variable domain, its missing parts supplied by reference TRBV7-9 and TRBJ1-6, is DTGVSQNPRHKITKRGQNVTFRCDPISEHNRLYWYRQTLGQGPEFLTYFQNEAQLEKSRLLSDRFSAERPKGSFSTLEIQRTEQGDSAMYLCASSRETGNSPLHFGNGTRLTVT.

This sequence joins TRBV5-1 and TRBJ1-4, with 8 nucleotides matching TRBD1. This CDR3 spans 15 amino acids. The junction had 5 bases not matched to a gene; V was cut back by 0 bases and J by 7 bases. Germline V lookup: CDR1 SGHRS, CDR2 YFSETQ. The CDR3: CASSLAPGQGEKLFF. The CDR3 DNA follows: TGCGCCAGCAGCTTGGCTCCAGGACAGGGTGAAAAACTGTTTTTT. Full variable domain (rest looked up from reference TRBV5-1 and TRBJ1-4): KAGVTQTPRYLIKTRGQQVTLSCSPISGHRSVSWYQQTPGQGLQFLFEYFSETQRNKGNFPGRFSGRQFSNSRSEMNVSTLELGDSALYLCASSLAPGQGEKLFFGSGTQLSVL.

The rearrangement links TRBV27 to TRBJ2-7, with D perhaps TRBD2 (7 bases). Germline-derived CDR1 and CDR2 are MNHEY and SMNVEV (reference sequence). CDR3 size: 15 residues. Between the trimmed V and J ends, which lost 0 bases and 4 bases, there was a span of 13 bases. Here the CDR3 reads CASSLSRGGFYEQYF. CDR3 in DNA: TGTGCCAGCAGTTTATCGAGGGGGGGGTTTTACGAGCAGTACTTC.

The gene calls are TRBV2 and TRBJ2-6; TRBD1 matches at 7 bases. This CDR3 spans 14 amino acids. Germline V gives CDR1 SNHLY, CDR2 FYNNEI. With 9 bases clipped from V and 5 bases from J, the junction kept 7 bases outside the gene matches. The CDR3 bases are TGTGCCAGTCGGAAGGGGGCTAGGGCCAACGTCCTGACTTTC. It is translated as CASRKGARANVLTF. Full variable domain (outside the CDR3, taken from reference TRBV2 and TRBJ2-6): EPEVTQTPSHQVTQMGQEVILRCVPISNHLYFYWYRQILGQKVEFLVSFYNNEISEKSEIFDDQFSVERPDGSNFTLKIRSTKLEDSAMYFCASRKGARANVLTFGAGSRLTVL.

This rearrangement joins TRBV6-4 to TRBJ2-6; 9 bases map to TRBD1. Germline lookup yields CDR1 MRHNA and CDR2 SNTAGT. The CDR3 consists of 19 residues. The trim removed 6 bases at V and 4 bases at J, leaving 16 bases unmatched. The CDR3 nucleotides read TGTGCCAGCAGCCTACCCCCGGGACAGGGAATGGTAGGGGCCAACGTCCTGACTTTC. It yields the protein CASSLPPGQGMVGANVLTF.

The genes are TRBV10-3 and TRBJ1-1; 8 positions match TRBD1. The CDR3 covers 15 residues. From germline, CDR1 is ENHRY and CDR2 SYGVKD. V shed 6 bases, J shed 3 bases, and the junction held 9 bases outside the gene matches. The CDR3 DNA follows: TGTGCCATCAGGGGGACAGGTACTGCGGACACTGAAGCTTTCTTT. Translated: CAIRGTGTADTEAFF.

V usage is TRBV6-2 or TRBV6-3 and J usage is TRBJ1-1, with 10 bases identical to TRBD1. Per the germline V gene, CDR1 is MNHEY and CDR2 is SVGEGT. The CDR3 runs to 13 residues. The J segment lost 5 bases and the V segment lost 5 bases, leaving 2 bases of the junction unmatched. CDR3 sequence (DNA): TGTGCCAGCAGTGGACAGGGGGTTACTGAAGCTTTCTTT. Translated, it gives CASSGQGVTEAFF.

The rearrangement links TRBV7-9 to TRBJ1-1; TRBD1 matches 8 bases. After removal of 6 bases from V and 5 bases from J, the junction contained 8 bases not matched to a gene. The CDR3 has 14 amino acids. The germline CDR1 and CDR2 sequences are SEHNR and FQNEAQ (reference sequence). CDR3 amino acids: CASRPWDRQTEAFF. CDR3 nucleotides: TGTGCCAGCAGACCGTGGGACAGGCAGACTGAAGCTTTCTTT.

This chain connects TRBV5-1 to TRBJ1-3; D gene uncertain. With 0 bases removed from V and 0 bases from J, the gap between germline ends came to 4 bases. From germline, CDR1 is SGHRS and CDR2 YFSETQ. The CDR3 runs 14 residues. For the CDR3, the DNA is TGCGCCAGCAGCTTGGAGCTCTCTGGAAACACCATATATTTT. This codes for CASSLELSGNTIYF.

V and J are TRBV12-3 or TRBV12-4 and TRBJ1-1, with TRBD1 matching over 8 bases. The CDR3 extends over 13 amino acids. The V gene end was trimmed by 8 bases and the J gene end by 1 base; junction bases not matched to a gene: 3. The CDR3 reads CASLTGENTEAFF. The CDR3 DNA sequence: TGTGCCAGCTTGACAGGGGAGAACACTGAAGCTTTCTTT.

The chain links TRBV10-2 to TRBJ2-4, with 7 bases aligning to TRBD2. The V segment lost 8 bases and the J segment 1 base; nucleotides outside the gene matches: 8. The germline CDR1 and CDR2 sequences are WSHSY and SAAADI. This CDR3 region has 15 residues. The CDR3 loop reads CASLLAGEAKNIQYF. CDR3 in DNA: TGCGCCAGCCTCCTGGCGGGGGAGGCCAAAAACATTCAGTACTTC.

CDR3 residues: CASSLGQPPGEQYF. The CDR3 bases are TGCGCCAGCAGCCTTGGCCAGCCCCCAGGAGAGCAGTACTTC. The chain combines TRBV4-3 with TRBJ2-7; the D is unclear. The CDR3 is 14 residues long. The ends were cut back, 4 bases at V and 7 bases at J, with 17 bases in the middle. Germline lookup yields CDR1 LGHNA and CDR2 YSLEER.

In its sample, this clone was seen once. DNA for the CDR3: TGTGCCAGCAGTGAAATGAGGTTCAGCAATGAGCAGTTCTTC. It translates to CASSEMRFSNEQFF. The chain couples TRBV2 to TRBJ2-1; no reliable D call. With 2 bases removed from V and 6 bases from J, the gap between germline ends came to 11 bases. This CDR3 contains 14 residues. Germline assignment: CDR1 SNHLY and CDR2 FYNNEI.

The chain employs TRBV14 and TRBJ1-2; D uncertain. The CDR3 extends over 13 amino acids. Germline V gene data show CDR1 as SGHDN and CDR2 as FVKESK. Deletions cut 0 bases from V and 3 bases from J, with 5 bases between. DNA for the CDR3: TGTGCCAGCAGCCAAGACTTTGACTATGGCTACACCTTC. Its protein product is CASSQDFDYGYTF. The whole variable domain, filled in from reference TRBV14 and TRBJ1-2, reads EAGVTQFPSHSVIEKGQTVTLRCDPISGHDNLYWYRRVMGKEIKFLLHFVKESKQDESGMPNNRFLAERTGGTYSTLKVQPAELEDSGVYFCASSQDFDYGYTFGSGTRLTVV.

The chain is built from TRBV5-1 and TRBJ1-2; 10 bases are a match to TRBD1. Germline assignment: CDR1 SGHRS and CDR2 YFSETQ. V lost 2 bases, J lost 7 bases, and 5 bases stayed unmatched. This CDR3 contains 14 residues. CDR3 protein: CASSLRQGAIGYTF. The CDR3 DNA follows: TGCGCCAGCAGCTTACGACAGGGGGCGATTGGCTACACCTTC.

The genes are TRBV5-1 and TRBJ2-7; perhaps TRBD1 as D (6 bases). V was clipped by 0 bases and J by 3 bases, with 13 bases between them. The germline gives CDR1 SGHRS, CDR2 YFSETQ. The CDR3 extends over 15 amino acids. CDR3 in amino acids: CASSLVAGADYEQYF. CDR3 bases: TGCGCCAGCAGCTTGGTGGCAGGGGCGGACTACGAGCAGTACTTC.

The CDR3 nucleotides are TGCGCCAGCAGCCAACAGGGGGCCTCTGGAAACACCATATATTTT. Translating gives CASSQQGASGNTIYF. This rearrangement joins TRBV4-1 to TRBJ1-3, with TRBD1 matching 8 bases. CDR1 and CDR2 from the germline V gene are MGHRA and YSYEKL. CDR3 length: 15 amino acids. The ends lost 2 bases at V and 0 bases at J; junction bases unmatched: 0.

The chain links TRBV6-6 to TRBJ2-3, with 8 bases lining up with TRBD1. This CDR3 has 14 residues. Germline lookup yields CDR1 MNHNY and CDR2 SVGAGI (reference sequence). The V segment lost 6 bases and the J segment 3 bases; nucleotides outside the gene matches: 5. For the CDR3, the DNA is TGTGCCAGCAGCCCGGGACAGGAGACAGATACGCAGTATTTT. Its protein is CASSPGQETDTQYF.

V and J are TRBV28 and TRBJ1-4, with D tentatively TRBD1 (6 bases). CDR1 and CDR2 from the germline V gene are MDHEN and SYDVKM. V lost 6 bases to trimming and J lost 0 bases, with 20 bases between them. The CDR3 has 18 amino acids. The DNA of the CDR3 is TGTGCCAGCAGCCCCCTGGGTGGGACAAAACCAACTAATGAAAAACTGTTTTTT. Its protein is CASSPLGGTKPTNEKLFF.